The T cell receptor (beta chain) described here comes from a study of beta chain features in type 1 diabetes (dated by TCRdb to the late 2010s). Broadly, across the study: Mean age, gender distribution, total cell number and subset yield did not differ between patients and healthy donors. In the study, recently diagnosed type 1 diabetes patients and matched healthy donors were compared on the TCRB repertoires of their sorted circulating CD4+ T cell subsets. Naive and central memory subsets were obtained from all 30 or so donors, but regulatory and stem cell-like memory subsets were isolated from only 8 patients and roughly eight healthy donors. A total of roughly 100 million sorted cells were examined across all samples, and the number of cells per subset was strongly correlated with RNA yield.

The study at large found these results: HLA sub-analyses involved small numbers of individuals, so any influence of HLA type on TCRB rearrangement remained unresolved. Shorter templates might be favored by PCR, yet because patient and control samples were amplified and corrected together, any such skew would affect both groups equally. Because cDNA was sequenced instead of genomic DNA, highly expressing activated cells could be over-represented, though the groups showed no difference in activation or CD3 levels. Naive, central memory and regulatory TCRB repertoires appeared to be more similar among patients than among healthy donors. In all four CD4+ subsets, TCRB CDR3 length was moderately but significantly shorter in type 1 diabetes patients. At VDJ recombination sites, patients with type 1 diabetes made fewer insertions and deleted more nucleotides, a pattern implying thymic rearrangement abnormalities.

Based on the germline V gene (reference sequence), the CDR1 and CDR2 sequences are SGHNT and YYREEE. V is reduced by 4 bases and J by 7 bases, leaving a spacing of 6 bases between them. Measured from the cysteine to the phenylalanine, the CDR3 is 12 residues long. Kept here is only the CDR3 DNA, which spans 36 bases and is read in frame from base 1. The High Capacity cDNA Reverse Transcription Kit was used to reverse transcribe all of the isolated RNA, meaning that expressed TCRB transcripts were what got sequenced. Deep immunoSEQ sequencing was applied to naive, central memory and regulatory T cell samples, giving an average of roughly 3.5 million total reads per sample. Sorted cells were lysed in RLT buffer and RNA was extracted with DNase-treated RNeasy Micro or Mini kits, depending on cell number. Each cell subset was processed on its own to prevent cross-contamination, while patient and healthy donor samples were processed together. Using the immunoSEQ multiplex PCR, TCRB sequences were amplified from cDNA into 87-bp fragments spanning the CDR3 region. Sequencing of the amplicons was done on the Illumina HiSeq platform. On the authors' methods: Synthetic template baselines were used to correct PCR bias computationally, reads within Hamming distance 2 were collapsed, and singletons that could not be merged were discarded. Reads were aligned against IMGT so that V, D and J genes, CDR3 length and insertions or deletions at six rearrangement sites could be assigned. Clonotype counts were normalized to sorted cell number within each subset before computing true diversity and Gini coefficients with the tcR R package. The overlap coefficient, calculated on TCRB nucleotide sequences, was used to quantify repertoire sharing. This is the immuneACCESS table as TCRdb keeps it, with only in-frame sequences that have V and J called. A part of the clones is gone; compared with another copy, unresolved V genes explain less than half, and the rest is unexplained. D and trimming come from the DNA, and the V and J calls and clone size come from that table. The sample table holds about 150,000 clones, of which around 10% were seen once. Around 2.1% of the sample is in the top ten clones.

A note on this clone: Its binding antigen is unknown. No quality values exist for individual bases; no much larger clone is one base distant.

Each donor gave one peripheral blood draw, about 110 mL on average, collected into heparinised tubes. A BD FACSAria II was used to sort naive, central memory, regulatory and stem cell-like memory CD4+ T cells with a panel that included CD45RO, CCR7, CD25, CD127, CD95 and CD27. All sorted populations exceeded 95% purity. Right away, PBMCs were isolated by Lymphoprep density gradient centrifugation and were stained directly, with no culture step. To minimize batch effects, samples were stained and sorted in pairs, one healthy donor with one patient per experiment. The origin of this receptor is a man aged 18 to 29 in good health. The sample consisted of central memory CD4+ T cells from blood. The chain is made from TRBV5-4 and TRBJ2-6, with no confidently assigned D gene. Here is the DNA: TGTGCCAGCAGCGTGGACGCCAACGTCCTGACTTTC. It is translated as CASSVDANVLTF.